Listed below are T cell receptor beta chains from one sample, sequenced in a study of T cells in Graves' hyperthyroidism and ophthalmopathy. TCRdb re-analysed the multiplex PCR reads in MiXCR, keeping a single row per CDR3 protein. The sample yields some 350,000 distinct CDR3 sequences, nearly 15% seen once. The sequenced sample was blood. These receptors were collected from an older woman with Graves' ophthalmopathy. Each CDR3 is given with its conserved first and last residue. Each record gives: J gene, clone size, CDR3 length, D gene, V gene, CDR3 DNA, CDR3 protein. The D gene is left open where the match is weak. Size is stated for part of the rows, as once, few or many counts, or as a class when the clone is expanded.

j_gene: TRBJ2-5; abundance: many; len: 14; d_gene: .; v_gene: TRBV9; CDR3nt: TGTGCCAGCAGCCCTTACAGGGAAGAAGAGACCCAGTACTTC; CDR3aa: CASSPYREEETQYF
j_gene: TRBJ2-3; abundance: .; len: 13; d_gene: .; v_gene: TRBV9; CDR3nt: TGTGCCAGCAGCGTAGCTACCACAGATACGCAGTATTTT; CDR3aa: CASSVATTDTQYF
j_gene: TRBJ2-7; abundance: many; len: 12; d_gene: .; v_gene: TRBV28; CDR3nt: TGTGCCAGCAGTTTTGGGTGGTACGAGCAGTACTTC; CDR3aa: CASSFGWYEQYF
j_gene: TRBJ1-5; abundance: .; len: 14; d_gene: .; v_gene: TRBV24-1; CDR3nt: TGTGCCACCAGTTTAGGGGAGAACAATCAGCCCCAGCATTTT; CDR3aa: CATSLGENNQPQHF
j_gene: TRBJ2-7; abundance: many; len: 12; d_gene: .; v_gene: TRBV20-1; CDR3nt: TGCAGTGCTAGGGGGGGCACCTACGAGCAGTACTTC; CDR3aa: CSARGGTYEQYF
j_gene: TRBJ2-3; abundance: many; len: 13; d_gene: .; v_gene: TRBV5-1; CDR3nt: TGCGCCAGCATGCGCGGGAGCACAGATACGCAGTATTTT; CDR3aa: CASMRGSTDTQYF
j_gene: TRBJ2-3; abundance: .; len: 17; d_gene: TRBD2; v_gene: TRBV9; CDR3nt: TGTGCCAGCAGCGACCCTAGCGGGAGCCCTAATTTGGATACGCAGTATTTT; CDR3aa: CASSDPSGSPNLDTQYF
j_gene: TRBJ2-7; abundance: many; len: 13; d_gene: .; v_gene: TRBV6-1; CDR3nt: TGTGCCAGCAGTTCCTACGGGGAACGCGAGCAGTACTTC; CDR3aa: CASSSYGEREQYF
j_gene: TRBJ1-4; abundance: few; len: 16; d_gene: .; v_gene: TRBV7-8; CDR3nt: TGTGCCAGCACCCATACTATCGGGACACCTAATGAAAAACTGTTTTTT; CDR3aa: CASTHTIGTPNEKLFF
j_gene: TRBJ2-5; abundance: .; len: 14; d_gene: .; v_gene: TRBV5-4; CDR3nt: TGTGCCAGCAGCTTAGGGCAGGTCGAAGAGACCCAGTACTTC; CDR3aa: CASSLGQVEETQYF
j_gene: TRBJ2-3; abundance: .; len: 15; d_gene: TRBD1; v_gene: TRBV6-1; CDR3nt: TGTGCCAGCAGTAACGGACAGGCCAACACAGATACGCAGTATTTT; CDR3aa: CASSNGQANTDTQYF
j_gene: TRBJ2-1; abundance: .; len: 16; d_gene: TRBD1; v_gene: TRBV4-1; CDR3nt: TGCGCCAGCAGCCAAGAGTACAGGGGATCTTACAATGAGCAGTTCTTC; CDR3aa: CASSQEYRGSYNEQFF
j_gene: TRBJ2-1; abundance: many; len: 14; d_gene: .; v_gene: TRBV7-9; CDR3nt: TGTGCCAGCAGCTTAGATACTGGGTACAATGAGCAGTTCTTC; CDR3aa: CASSLDTGYNEQFF
j_gene: TRBJ2-7; abundance: many; len: 16; d_gene: TRBD2; v_gene: TRBV24-1; CDR3nt: TGTGCCACCAGTGATTCGACTAGCGGGGTTACCTACGAGCAGTACTTC; CDR3aa: CATSDSTSGVTYEQYF
j_gene: TRBJ2-1; abundance: .; len: 17; d_gene: .; v_gene: TRBV27; CDR3nt: TGTGCCAGCAGTCAACCACGACAGGGAGGGGTTTGGAATGAGCAGTTCTTC; CDR3aa: CASSQPRQGGVWNEQFF
j_gene: TRBJ1-1; abundance: .; len: 13; d_gene: .; v_gene: TRBV14; CDR3nt: TGTGCCAGCAGCCTTAGGGGTATGGCTGAAGCTTTCTTT; CDR3aa: CASSLRGMAEAFF
j_gene: TRBJ2-5; abundance: .; len: 14; d_gene: .; v_gene: TRBV11-3; CDR3nt: TGTGCCAGCAGCTTAGGGCCGCTACAGGAGACCCAGTACTTC; CDR3aa: CASSLGPLQETQYF
j_gene: TRBJ2-1; abundance: once; len: 15; d_gene: TRBD2; v_gene: TRBV25-1; CDR3nt: TGTGCCAGCAGTGGCTCGGGACTAGCTTTTAATGAGCAGTTCTTC; CDR3aa: CASSGSGLAFNEQFF
j_gene: TRBJ1-2; abundance: .; len: 13; d_gene: .; v_gene: TRBV6-1; CDR3nt: TGTGCCAGCAGCTCCCCAGGGTCTTATGGCTACACCTTC; CDR3aa: CASSSPGSYGYTF
j_gene: TRBJ2-1; abundance: many; len: 15; d_gene: .; v_gene: TRBV5-1; CDR3nt: TGCGCCAGCAGCTTGGGGTCGGGAGCGCCAGATGAGCAGTTCTTC; CDR3aa: CASSLGSGAPDEQFF
j_gene: TRBJ2-7; abundance: .; len: 12; d_gene: .; v_gene: TRBV28; CDR3nt: TGTGCCAGCAGTTTAAGGGCCGACGAGCAGTACTTC; CDR3aa: CASSLRADEQYF
j_gene: TRBJ2-2; abundance: many; len: 17; d_gene: TRBD2; v_gene: TRBV2; CDR3nt: TGTGCCAGCAGTGAAATTCGGCTAGCGGGAGGTACCGGGGAGCTGTTTTTT; CDR3aa: CASSEIRLAGGTGELFF
j_gene: TRBJ2-2; abundance: few; len: 15; d_gene: .; v_gene: TRBV30; CDR3nt: TGTGCCTGGAGTAGAGCAGGACCTGGAGCCGGGGAGCTGTTTTTT; CDR3aa: CAWSRAGPGAGELFF
j_gene: TRBJ2-7; abundance: many; len: 15; d_gene: TRBD2; v_gene: TRBV6-1; CDR3nt: TGTGCCAGCAGTTCGTTAGCGGGAGAATTTGGCGAGCAGTACTTC; CDR3aa: CASSSLAGEFGEQYF
j_gene: TRBJ1-2; abundance: many; len: 14; d_gene: .; v_gene: TRBV3-1; CDR3nt: TGTGCCAGCAGCCGAAAAACACTGAACTATGGCTACACCTTC; CDR3aa: CASSRKTLNYGYTF
j_gene: TRBJ2-1; abundance: many; len: 15; d_gene: TRBD2; v_gene: TRBV29-1; CDR3nt: TGCAGCGTTCGAGGGGGACTAGCGGGTTTTGATGAGCAGTTCTTC; CDR3aa: CSVRGGLAGFDEQFF
j_gene: TRBJ2-4; abundance: .; len: 14; d_gene: .; v_gene: TRBV6-1; CDR3nt: TGTGCCAGCGACGGACCACAGGGTTCAAACATTCAGTACTTC; CDR3aa: CASDGPQGSNIQYF
j_gene: TRBJ2-3; abundance: .; len: 16; d_gene: TRBD2; v_gene: TRBV9; CDR3nt: TGTGCCAGCAGCGTAGGGACTAGCGGGAGGGCAGATACGCAGTATTTT; CDR3aa: CASSVGTSGRADTQYF
j_gene: TRBJ1-5; abundance: many; len: 13; d_gene: TRBD1; v_gene: TRBV2; CDR3nt: TGTGCCAGCGAAGACAGGGCGCGTCAGCCCCAGCATTTT; CDR3aa: CASEDRARQPQHF
j_gene: TRBJ2-7; abundance: .; len: 14; d_gene: .; v_gene: TRBV5-1; CDR3nt: TGCGCCAGCAGCCCCACGACAGCTAACTACGAGCAGTACTTC; CDR3aa: CASSPTTANYEQYF
j_gene: TRBJ2-3; abundance: many; len: 13; d_gene: .; v_gene: TRBV12-5; CDR3nt: TGTGCTAGTGCCCCCCTCCGCACAGATACGCAGTATTTT; CDR3aa: CASAPLRTDTQYF
j_gene: TRBJ1-2; abundance: many; len: 17; d_gene: .; v_gene: TRBV4-1; CDR3nt: TGCGCCAGCAGCCAACGAGAGGGAGCGTTAGCTAACTATGGCTACACCTTC; CDR3aa: CASSQREGALANYGYTF
j_gene: TRBJ1-6; abundance: .; len: 12; d_gene: TRBD1; v_gene: TRBV10-3; CDR3nt: TGTGCCACCGGGACAGTTAATTCACCCCTCCACTTT; CDR3aa: CATGTVNSPLHF
j_gene: TRBJ2-7; abundance: many; len: 14; d_gene: .; v_gene: TRBV5-1; CDR3nt: TGCGCCAGCAGCTTGGACAGTAGCTCCTACGAGCAGTACTTC; CDR3aa: CASSLDSSSYEQYF
j_gene: TRBJ2-3; abundance: many; len: 17; d_gene: TRBD2; v_gene: TRBV18; CDR3nt: TGTGCCAGCTCACCGGTCATGACTAGCGGGACCTCAGATACGCAGTATTTT; CDR3aa: CASSPVMTSGTSDTQYF
j_gene: TRBJ2-2; abundance: many; len: 14; d_gene: .; v_gene: TRBV20-1; CDR3nt: TGCAGTGCTAGAAACTCCCTCCGTCTCGGGGAGCTGTTTTTT; CDR3aa: CSARNSLRLGELFF
j_gene: TRBJ1-4; abundance: many; len: 14; d_gene: .; v_gene: TRBV27; CDR3nt: TGTGCCAGCAGTTTAAACAGGCCGGGGGAAAAACTGTTTTTT; CDR3aa: CASSLNRPGEKLFF
j_gene: TRBJ2-1; abundance: many; len: 17; d_gene: TRBD2; v_gene: TRBV11-1; CDR3nt: TGTGCCAGCAGCTTATCTGTCGTTGAGCGGGAGGGCCATGAGCAGTTCTTC; CDR3aa: CASSLSVVEREGHEQFF
j_gene: TRBJ2-1; abundance: .; len: 15; d_gene: TRBD1; v_gene: TRBV9; CDR3nt: TGTGCCAGCAGCGTAGAAGGGACAGGGGGCGATGAGCAGTTCTTC; CDR3aa: CASSVEGTGGDEQFF
j_gene: TRBJ2-5; abundance: .; len: 14; d_gene: .; v_gene: TRBV7-9; CDR3nt: TGTGCCACCACGTGGTCTGGGGGCCAAGAGACCCAGTACTTC; CDR3aa: CATTWSGGQETQYF
j_gene: TRBJ2-7; abundance: few; len: 13; d_gene: .; v_gene: TRBV9; CDR3nt: TGTGCCAGCAGCGTAGAAGGGCAGGGCGAGCAGTACTTC; CDR3aa: CASSVEGQGEQYF
j_gene: TRBJ2-5; abundance: .; len: 14; d_gene: .; v_gene: TRBV6-1; CDR3nt: TGTGCCAGCAGTCAGACCGGGAGACAAGAGACCCAGTACTTC; CDR3aa: CASSQTGRQETQYF
j_gene: TRBJ2-5; abundance: many; len: 15; d_gene: .; v_gene: TRBV28; CDR3nt: TGTGCCAGCACTAGGGACCCCCCCTTGGAGGAGACCCAGTACTTC; CDR3aa: CASTRDPPLEETQYF
j_gene: TRBJ2-7; abundance: many; len: 15; d_gene: TRBD1; v_gene: TRBV5-6; CDR3nt: TGTGCCAGCAGTGCCGGGACAGGGCTAACCTACGAGCAGTACTTC; CDR3aa: CASSAGTGLTYEQYF
j_gene: TRBJ2-7; abundance: many; len: 15; d_gene: TRBD2; v_gene: TRBV11-1; CDR3nt: TGTGCCAGCAGCTTAGAATTGGGACTAAACTACGAGCAGTACTTC; CDR3aa: CASSLELGLNYEQYF
j_gene: TRBJ2-1; abundance: many; len: 15; d_gene: TRBD1; v_gene: TRBV5-6; CDR3nt: TGTGCCAGCAGTCTCCCGGGACAGGGATACAATGAGCAGTTCTTC; CDR3aa: CASSLPGQGYNEQFF
j_gene: TRBJ2-1; abundance: .; len: 23; d_gene: TRBD1; v_gene: TRBV7-9; CDR3nt: TGTGCCAGCAGCCGGACCGGGACAGGGGGGGTAGCGGGCGGCTATAGCTCCTACAATGAGCAGTTCTTC; CDR3aa: CASSRTGTGGVAGGYSSYNEQFF
j_gene: TRBJ2-7; abundance: many; len: 16; d_gene: TRBD2; v_gene: TRBV7-9; CDR3nt: TGTGCCAGCAGCCGGTCCCTAGCGGGAGGGCCCCGGGAGCAGTACTTC; CDR3aa: CASSRSLAGGPREQYF
j_gene: TRBJ2-3; abundance: many; len: 16; d_gene: .; v_gene: TRBV20-1; CDR3nt: TGCAGTGCTAGAGATCTCTACCAGGGAGGCACAGATACGCAGTATTTT; CDR3aa: CSARDLYQGGTDTQYF
j_gene: TRBJ2-7; abundance: many; len: 12; d_gene: .; v_gene: TRBV11-2; CDR3nt: TGTGCCAGCAGCTCCGAGAACTACGAGCAGTACTTC; CDR3aa: CASSSENYEQYF